One sample yielded the 23 T cell receptor beta chains listed below, sequenced in a study of memory CD4+ T cells and cytomegalovirus serostatus. Sequenced by immunoSEQ multiplex PCR; TCRdb stores in-frame clones only, minus some. The table lists around 45,000 clones, 77% of them singletons, with roughly 0.6% in the top ten. Single viable CD3+CD4+CD8-CD45RO+ cells were sorted as the memory CD4+ T cells. The specimen was memory CD4+ T cells from blood. All receptors derive from an adult in good health and CMV-seronegative.

A remark on this clone: The germline gene is not matched at one end of the junction; a read error may be the cause. The CDR3 DNA follows: TGTGCCAGCAGCCCCGGGACTAGCGGGACTAGCTCAGATTCCTTC. It specifies CASSPGTSGTSSDSF. The rearrangement uses TRBV7-8 and TRBJ2-7; 13 bases line up with TRBD2. Germline loops: CDR1 SGHVS, CDR2 FQNEAQ. The CDR3 has 15 residues.

The chain links TRBV7-3 to TRBJ2-5; D might be TRBD1 or TRBD2, each matching 5 bases. The ends were cut back, 4 bases at V and 5 bases at J, with 17 bases in the middle. The CDR3 contains 15 residues. Looked up from germline, CDR1 is SGHTA and CDR2 is FQGTGA. Here the CDR3 reads CASSSPGPESETQYF. CDR3 DNA sequence: TGTGCCAGCAGCTCTCCGGGACCCGAGAGTGAGACCCAGTACTTC.

The V gene is TRBV6-1, the J gene TRBJ2-7; the match to TRBD1 covers 7 bases. The CDR3 consists of 13 residues. In germline, CDR1 is MNHNS, CDR2 SASEGT. The V gene end was trimmed by 5 bases and the J gene end by 1 base; junction bases not matched to a gene: 2. The DNA for the CDR3 is TGTGCCAGCAGTACGACAGGGTCCTACGAGCAGTACTTC. Translation gives CASSTTGSYEQYF.

J is TRBJ1-2 and V is TRBV27; 7 bases align to TRBD1. J lost 1 base, V lost 6 bases, and 11 bases had no gene match. Germline assignment: CDR1 MNHEY and CDR2 SMNVEV (reference sequence). CDR3 length: 16 residues. In DNA form, the CDR3 reads TGTGCCAGCAGGGGGGGGAGGGGACAGTTTAACTATGGCTACACCTTC. This sequence encodes CASRGGRGQFNYGYTF.

The V call is TRBV4-2, the J call TRBJ2-3; 11 bases are a match to TRBD2. Germline V gene sequence: CDR1 LGHNA, CDR2 YNFKEQ. The V and J ends lost 3 bases and 2 bases, in that order; junction bases with no gene match: 7. CDR3 size: 17 residues. CDR3 region: CASSQEPGLADTDTQYF. The CDR3 coding sequence is TGTGCCAGCAGCCAGGAGCCGGGACTAGCGGACACAGATACGCAGTATTTT.

V usage is TRBV6-1 and J usage is TRBJ1-6; perhaps TRBD1 as D (5 bases). CDR1 and CDR2 from the germline V gene are MNHNS and SASEGT. V was clipped by 10 bases and J by 0 bases, with 10 bases between them. The CDR3 is made up of 14 amino acids. In DNA form, the CDR3 reads TGTGCCACCGGGACCAGCTCCTATAATTCACCCCTCCACTTT. Its protein product is CATGTSSYNSPLHF.

This clone has a handful of counts. The gene calls are TRBV10-1 and TRBJ1-6; perhaps TRBD1 as D (5 bases). Germline loops: CDR1 WNHNN, CDR2 SYGVQD (reference sequence). Trimming took 11 bases from V and 6 from J, leaving 20 bases between them. The CDR3 is 15 amino acids. CDR3 region: CAAILVGARNSPLHF. The CDR3 DNA reads as TGCGCCGCAATACTTGTCGGGGCGCGTAATTCACCCCTCCACTTT.

This rearrangement joins TRBV7-2 to TRBJ2-5, with 10 bases lining up with TRBD2. V shed 2 bases, J shed 7 bases, and the junction held 10 bases outside the gene matches. Germline values: CDR1 SGHTA, CDR2 FQGNSA. This CDR3 region has 16 residues. CDR3 nucleotides: TGTGCCAGCAGCTTATCTTTAGCGGGGGGCGGACCGACCCAGTACTTC. It is translated as CASSLSLAGGGPTQYF. The variable domain in full, completed from reference TRBV7-2 and TRBJ2-5, reads GAGVSQSPSNKVTEKGKDVELRCDPISGHTALYWYRQSLGQGLEFLIYFQGNSAPDKSGLPSDRFSAERTGGSVSTLTIQRTQQEDSAVYLCASSLSLAGGGPTQYFGPGTRLLVL.

This chain links TRBV11-3 with TRBJ2-7; 7 bases line up with TRBD1. After removal of 4 bases from V and 3 bases from J, the junction contained 9 bases not matched to a gene. Germline V gene lookup returns CDR1 SGHNT and CDR2 YENEEA. This CDR3 is built from 15 residues. The CDR3 loop reads CASSSSSGTDYEQYF. In DNA, the CDR3 is TGTGCCAGCAGCTCATCCTCCGGGACAGACTACGAGCAGTACTTC. The full variable domain, in which reference TRBV11-3 and TRBJ2-7 provide the parts outside the CDR3, is EAGVVQSPRYKIIEKKQPVAFWCNPISGHNTLYWYLQNLGQGPELLIRYENEEAVDDSQLPKDRFSAERLKGVDSTLKIQPAELGDSAVYLCASSSSSGTDYEQYFGPGTRLTVT.

The V call is TRBV2, the J call TRBJ2-3; 7 positions match TRBD2. V trimming: 6 bases; J trimming: 6 bases; junction bases outside the gene matches: 9. Germline V gives CDR1 SNHLY, CDR2 FYNNEI. The CDR3 covers 14 residues. The CDR3 sequence is CASSERGLWDTQYF. In nucleotides, the CDR3 is TGTGCCAGCAGCGAGCGGGGTTTATGGGATACGCAGTATTTT.

V and J are TRBV6-1 and TRBJ2-7; 10 positions agree with TRBD1. The CDR3 is made up of 14 amino acids. The ends lost 7 bases at V and 3 bases at J; junction bases unmatched: 6. The germline V gene has CDR1 MNHNS and CDR2 SASEGT. CDR3 coding DNA: TGTGCCAGCAACCTTGGGACAGGGGTCTACGAGCAGTACTTC. Translating it yields CASNLGTGVYEQYF.

The chain couples TRBV10-1 to TRBJ1-5; maybe TRBD1 (5 bases). The CDR3 totals 18 residues. CDR1 WNHNN and CDR2 SYGVQD come from the germline V gene (reference sequence). The germline V and J ends were trimmed by 3 bases and 0 bases, with 18 bases remaining between them. The CDR3 sequence is CASSDAYGADNSNQPQHF. The CDR3 DNA sequence: TGCGCCAGCAGTGATGCGTACGGGGCCGACAATAGCAATCAGCCCCAGCATTTT.

This sequence joins TRBV7-7 and TRBJ2-5; the match to TRBD1 covers 8 bases. After removal of 1 base from V and 1 base from J, the junction contained 5 bases not matched to a gene. This CDR3 has 16 amino acids. Germline CDR1 reads SSHAT; CDR2 reads FNYEAQ (reference sequence). DNA of the CDR3: TGTGCCAGCAGCTTAGTAGGACAGGGTGGCCAAGAGACCCAGTACTTC. This gives the protein CASSLVGQGGQETQYF. The whole variable domain, filled in from reference TRBV7-7 and TRBJ2-5, reads GAGVSQSPRYKVTKRGQDVTLRCDPISSHATLYWYQQALGQGPEFLTYFNYEAQPDKSGLPSDRFSAERPEGSISTLTIQRTEQRDSAMYRCASSLVGQGGQETQYFGPGTRLLVL.

This clone was counted a single time. The V and J genes are TRBV4-1 and TRBJ1-6; 8 positions match TRBD1. Trimming took 1 base from V and 5 from J; bases not matched to a gene: 4. CDR1 and CDR2 (germline): MGHRA, YSYEKL. CDR3 length: 16 amino acids. CDR3 sequence reads: CASSQGQGAHNSPLHF. DNA of the CDR3: TGCGCCAGCAGCCAAGGGCAGGGGGCTCATAATTCACCCCTCCACTTT.

The chain joins TRBV7-7 to TRBJ2-1; perhaps TRBD1 as D (5 bases). Germline V lookup: CDR1 SSHAT, CDR2 FNYEAQ (reference sequence). The length of the CDR3 is 14 residues. The V end lost 1 base, the J end lost 7 bases, and 11 bases lay between the germline ends. The CDR3 nucleotides read TGTGCCAGCAGCTTAGTTGAAGGGGTTAATGAGCAGTTCTTC. Translated: CASSLVEGVNEQFF.

The rearrangement uses TRBV2 and TRBJ1-1; TRBD1 might be the D (6 bases). V was clipped by 5 bases and J by 0 bases, with 22 bases between them. CDR3 size: 18 residues. In germline, CDR1 is SNHLY, CDR2 FYNNEI. The CDR3 sequence: CASSPVGGARRMNTEAFF. The CDR3 nucleotides are TGTGCCAGCAGTCCAGTGGGGGGGGCCCGCCGCATGAACACTGAAGCTTTCTTT.

This clone occurred once. The chain employs TRBV27 and TRBJ2-7; D is perhaps TRBD1 (5 bases). The CDR3 sequence is 12 residues long. The V and J ends lost 7 bases and 2 bases respectively, with 9 bases between them. The V gene's germline CDR1 is MNHEY and CDR2 SMNVEV (reference sequence). The CDR3 region is CASIDRTYEQYF. CDR3 bases: TGTGCCAGCATCGACAGAACCTACGAGCAGTACTTC.

This chain connects TRBV18 to TRBJ1-5, with D hard to call. Germline V gives CDR1 KGHSH, CDR2 LQKENI. CDR3 length: 14 residues. V shed 4 bases and J shed 2 bases, with 9 bases lying between them. CDR3 in DNA: TGTGCCAGCTCACGGGGATTGGGCAATCAGCCCCAGCATTTT. Translated: CASSRGLGNQPQHF.

The CDR3 protein is CAWSVQINSPLHF. In DNA form, the CDR3 reads TGTGCCTGGAGTGTACAGATAAATTCACCCCTCCACTTT. The chain is built from TRBV30 and TRBJ1-6; no clear D. Trimming removed 0 bases at V and 7 bases at J, with 7 bases between. The germline V gene has CDR1 GTSNPN and CDR2 SVGIG (reference sequence). The CDR3 sequence is 13 residues long.

This chain links TRBV1 with TRBJ2-4; the table assigns TRBD2, which was not confirmed against the DNA. TRBV1 is flagged as a pseudogene. The CDR3 is 21 residues long. The CDR3 is CTSSQLTAGGRPGGAKNIQYF. The CDR3 DNA reads as TGCACCAGCAGCCAACTGACAGCGGGGGGCCGTCCAGGTGGTGCCAAAAACATTCAGTACTTC.

The CDR3: CASSPQTGDNSPLHF. For the CDR3, the DNA is TGTGCCAGCTCACCTCAGACAGGCGATAATTCACCCCTCCACTTT. This chain connects TRBV18 to TRBJ1-6, with D tentatively TRBD1 (6 bases). CDR3 length equals 15 residues. From germline, CDR1 is KGHSH and CDR2 LQKENI. With 3 bases removed from V and 5 bases from J, the gap between germline ends came to 11 bases. Together with reference TRBV18 and TRBJ1-6, the CDR3 gives the full variable domain: NAGVMQNPRHLVRRRGQEARLRCSPMKGHSHVYWYRQLPEEGLKFMVYLQKENIIDESGMPKERFSAEFPKEGPSILRIQQVVRGDSAAYFCASSPQTGDNSPLHFGNGTRLTVT.

The chain combines TRBV5-4 with TRBJ1-1; D may be TRBD1 (6 bases). With 4 bases removed from V and 2 bases from J, the gap between germline ends came to 18 bases. The CDR3 loop spans 16 amino acids. Looked up from germline, CDR1 is SGHNT and CDR2 is YYREEE (reference sequence). The CDR3 bases are TGTGCCAGCAGCCTGGGCAACAGGGTTCAAAACACTGAAGCTTTCTTT. Translating gives CASSLGNRVQNTEAFF.

The chain is built from TRBV5-1 and TRBJ1-1, with D perhaps TRBD1 (5 bases). V shed 0 bases and J shed 10 bases, with 16 bases lying between them. This CDR3 region has 14 residues. Germline lookup yields CDR1 SGHRS and CDR2 YFSETQ. CDR3 protein: CASSLEVGGSVAFF. The CDR3 DNA reads TGCGCCAGCAGCTTGGAGGTCGGGGGAAGCGTAGCTTTCTTT.